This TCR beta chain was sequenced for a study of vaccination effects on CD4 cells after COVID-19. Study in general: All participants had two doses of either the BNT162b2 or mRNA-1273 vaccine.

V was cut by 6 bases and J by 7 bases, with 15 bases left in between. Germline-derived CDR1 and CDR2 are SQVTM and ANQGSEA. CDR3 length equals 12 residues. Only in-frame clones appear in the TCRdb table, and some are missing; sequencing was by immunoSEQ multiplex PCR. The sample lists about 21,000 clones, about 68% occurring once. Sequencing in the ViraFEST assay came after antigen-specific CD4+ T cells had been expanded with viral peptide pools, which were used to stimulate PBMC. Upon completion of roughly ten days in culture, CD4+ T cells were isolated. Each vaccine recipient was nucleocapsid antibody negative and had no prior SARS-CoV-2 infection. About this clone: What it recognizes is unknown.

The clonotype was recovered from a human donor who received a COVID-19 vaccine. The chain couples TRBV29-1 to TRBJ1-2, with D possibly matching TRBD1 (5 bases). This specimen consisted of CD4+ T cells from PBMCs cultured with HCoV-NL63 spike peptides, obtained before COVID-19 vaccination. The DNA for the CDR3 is TGCAGCGTCCAGGGAATTTTCGCTGGCTACACCTTC. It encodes CSVQGIFAGYTF.